Shown below are 2 T cell receptor beta chains from a single sample sequenced in a study of human T cells and chemical hapten exposure (dated by TCRdb to the early 2020s). Receptors were amplified or captured by RACE. TCRdb records NextSeq 500 as the sequencer. Through fastp at Q25 and MiXCR, TCRdb rebuilt clones from the public reads, retaining in-frame beta chains. CDR3 protein sequences are deduplicated, and each keeps its most common genes and DNA. In all, the sample holds 80,000 to 100,000 distinct CDR3 sequences, and 10% to 14% of those were seen once. Around 3.8% of the sample rests with the top ten. The sample's time point label is to be understood as: patch test 3, about 24 weeks after DPC sensitization. The treatment or condition label, as the study defines it: therapeutic diphenylcyclopropenone sensitization with weekly scalp DPC. This sample comprised whole blood, obtained in connection with sensitization to the hapten diphenylcyclopropenone (DPC). These receptors all come from a woman aged 50 to 65 with alopecia areata. Some clones in this sample may be carry-over from other donors' samples.

A few counts support this clonotype. The V call is TRBV27, the J call TRBJ1-6; a possible D gene is TRBD1 (6 bases). The CDR3 has 14 residues. V was clipped by 4 bases and J by 12 bases, with 16 bases between them. Germline V gene sequence: CDR1 MNHEY, CDR2 SMNVEV (reference sequence). CDR3 nucleotide sequence: TGTGCCAGCAGTTGGCGGCAGGGGATTATACCCCTCCACTTT. It translates to CASSWRQGIIPLHF.

There are a few counts of this clonotype. This chain uses TRBV27 with TRBJ2-5; no definite D call. The germline V and J ends were trimmed by 4 bases and 5 bases, with 11 bases remaining between them. Germline loops: CDR1 MNHEY, CDR2 SMNVEV (reference sequence). The CDR3 is 13 amino acids. The CDR3, as DNA: TGTGCCAGCAGTTCGCTAGTCCAGGAGACCCAGTACTTC. Amino acid sequence: CASSSLVQETQYF.